The 20 T cell receptor beta chains listed next were all sequenced from one sample in a study of post-analysis software for immune sequencing data. Study results and limitations: Patients showed TRBV5-6, TRBV5-1 and TRBV20-1 among 4 or 5 TRBV segments more frequent than in controls.

These receptors' antigens are unknown. Tagging with unique molecular identifiers was a feature of the TCR beta cDNA libraries. One entry per CDR3 protein, called by TCRdb with MiXCR from the PCR reads. The table has around 710,000 distinct CDR3 sequences, about half seen once; the top ten hold just under 5%. Sequenced: blood. The receptors stem from a girl aged 10 to 17 with multiple sclerosis.

The chain uses TRBV5-1 and TRBJ2-5; TRBD1 matches 7 bases. The J call is doubtful: the DNA matches TRBJ2-7 better. Per germline, CDR1 SGHRS and CDR2 YFSETQ. The CDR3 contains 17 residues. The CDR3 nucleotides are TGCGCCAGCAGCTTGTGGTCGGGAAGGGGGCAGAACTACGAGCAGTACTTC. Its translation is CASSLWSGRGQNYEQYF.

The sample holds a few counts of this clonotype. The CDR3 spells CASRYSGGPQDHEQYF. Here the CDR3 DNA reads TGTGCCAGCAGGTACAGTGGGGGGCCACAGGATCACGAGCAGTACTTC. This rearrangement joins TRBV28 to TRBJ2-7; D possibly matches TRBD1 or TRBD2 (6 bases each). The CDR3 is made up of 16 amino acids. Trimming stripped 6 bases from V and 5 bases from J, with 23 bases between. The germline gives CDR1 MDHEN, CDR2 SYDVKM.

The chain joins TRBV14 to TRBJ1-3; D gene unclear. The CDR3 runs 12 residues. Between the trimmed V and J ends, which lost 3 bases and 4 bases, there was a span of 4 bases. Germline V gives CDR1 SGHDN, CDR2 FVKESK. This chain's CDR3 is CASSQTGNTIYF. The CDR3 nucleotides are TGTGCCAGCAGCCAGACGGGAAACACCATATATTTT.

This clonotype has at least ten counts. The V and J genes are TRBV29-1 and TRBJ2-4; D assignment may be TRBD1 or TRBD2 (5 bases each). Looked up from germline, CDR1 is SQVTM and CDR2 is ANQGSEA. CDR3 length: 15 amino acids. The ends were cut back, 0 bases at V and 6 bases at J, with 15 bases in the middle. CDR3 amino acids: CSVEDGTTDPNIQYF. CDR3 nucleotide sequence: TGCAGCGTTGAAGATGGGACGACAGACCCAAACATTCAGTACTTC. Combining the CDR3 with reference TRBV29-1 and TRBJ2-4 gives the whole variable domain SAVISQKPSRDICQRGTSLTIQCQVDSQVTMMFWYRQQPGQSLTLIATANQGSEATYESGFVIDKFPISRPNLTFSTLTVSNMSPEDSSIYLCSVEDGTTDPNIQYFGAGTRLSVL.

The chain employs TRBV18 and TRBJ2-7; 9 nucleotides match TRBD1. CDR3 length: 17 residues. V shed 6 bases, J shed 0 bases, and the junction held 12 bases outside the gene matches. CDR1 is KGHSH, CDR2 LQKENI, per germline. The CDR3 here is CASSQQAGQGPSYEQYF. In DNA form, the CDR3 reads TGTGCCAGCTCCCAACAGGCGGGACAGGGACCCTCCTACGAGCAGTACTTC.

J is TRBJ1-4 and V is TRBV5-1, with no clear D. The germline V gene has CDR1 SGHRS and CDR2 YFSETQ. The CDR3 spans 16 residues. V was shortened by 2 bases and J by 8 bases, with 19 bases between the two germline ends. The CDR3 is CASSLFWDSKDEKLFF. Here the CDR3 DNA reads TGCGCCAGCAGCTTATTCTGGGATTCAAAGGACGAAAAACTGTTTTTT.

This clonotype was seen a handful of times. One end of the junction does not line up with germline, which may come from a read error. The rearrangement uses TRBV29-1 and TRBJ2-1; 10 bases are a match to TRBD2. The CDR3 has 13 amino acids. Looked up from germline, CDR1 is SQVTM and CDR2 is ANQGSEA. CDR3 sequence (DNA): TGCAGTGTTGACACTAGCGGGACGGGTGAGCAGTTCTTC. The encoded protein is CSVDTSGTGEQFF.

V usage is TRBV6-2 or TRBV6-3 and J usage is TRBJ2-7, with TRBD1 identical over 9 bases. V dropped 4 bases and J dropped 5; count of bases not matched to a gene: 9. The CDR3 is 15 residues long. From germline, CDR1 is MNHEY and CDR2 SVGEGT. The CDR3 sequence is CASSFPGTGPHEQYF. The CDR3 nucleotides read TGTGCCAGCAGTTTCCCTGGGACAGGGCCCCACGAGCAGTACTTC.

The J gene is TRBJ1-2, the V gene TRBV6-5, with a tentative D call TRBD1 (5 bases). With 0 bases removed from V and 5 bases from J, the gap between germline ends came to 13 bases. The CDR3 extends over 15 amino acids. Germline CDR1 reads MNHEY; CDR2 reads SVGAGI. CDR3 nucleotide sequence: TGTGCCAGCAGTTACTCGAGGGCCAGGGAGTATGGCTACACCTTC. Amino acid sequence: CASSYSRAREYGYTF.

Concerning this clonotype itself: This could be a read error, since a much larger clone is one nucleotide away. The chain has TRBV3-1 and TRBJ1-1; D call uncertain. CDR1 is LGHDT, CDR2 YNNKEL, per germline (reference sequence). The CDR3 is 14 amino acids. CDR3 protein: CAGSPPTGNTEAFF. CDR3 bases: TGTGCCGGCAGCCCCCCGACCGGGAACACTGAAGCTTTCTTT.

The V gene is TRBV6-5, the J gene TRBJ1-5; D is undetermined. Germline-derived CDR1 and CDR2 are MNHEY and SVGAGI. Trimming cost V 6 bases and J 0 bases, with 12 bases left between them. This CDR3 comprises 15 residues. The CDR3 reads CASSRDPYSNQPQHF. The CDR3 bases are TGTGCCAGCAGCCGAGACCCATATAGCAATCAGCCCCAGCATTTT.

The V and J genes are TRBV28 and TRBJ1-6, with no clear D. The CDR3 has 13 residues. V lost 5 bases to trimming and J lost 9 bases, with 11 bases between them. Germline CDR1 is MDHEN and CDR2 is SYDVKM. CDR3 residues: CASSPQIFSPLHF. The DNA of the CDR3 is TGTGCCAGCAGTCCCCAAATCTTTTCACCCCTCCACTTT. Using reference TRBV28 and TRBJ1-6 for the parts outside the CDR3, the full variable domain is DVKVTQSSRYLVKRTGEKVFLECVQDMDHENMFWYRQDPGLGLRLIYFSYDVKMKEKGDIPEGYSVSREKKERFSLILESASTNQTSMYLCASSPQIFSPLHFGNGTRLTVT.

The sample holds a few counts of this clonotype. The chain couples TRBV7-7 to TRBJ2-7, with TRBD1 matching 7 bases. This CDR3 comprises 15 residues. The germline V gene encodes CDR1 SSHAT and CDR2 FNYEAQ (reference sequence). V shed 1 base, J shed 2 bases, and the junction held 5 bases outside the gene matches. The CDR3 nucleotides are TGTGCCAGCAGCTTAGAGACAGGGCGGGCCTACGAGCAGTACTTC. Translation gives CASSLETGRAYEQYF.

The chain is built from TRBV10-2 and TRBJ2-1; D perhaps matches TRBD2 (5 bases). The length of the CDR3 is 15 residues. Germline V gene sequence: CDR1 WSHSY, CDR2 SAAADI. Trimming cost V 3 bases and J 9 bases, with 18 bases left between them. The CDR3 spells CASSERSGSRGEQFF. CDR3 nucleotide sequence: TGCGCCAGCAGTGAAAGGAGCGGCTCCCGCGGTGAGCAGTTCTTC.

This clonotype was seen a few times. The gene calls are TRBV6-1 and TRBJ2-1, with 8 nucleotides matching TRBD2. The CDR3 sequence is 15 residues long. Germline trimming cut 4 bases from V and 0 bases from J; bases unmatched to any gene: 2. Germline-derived CDR1 and CDR2 are MNHNS and SASEGT. CDR3 sequence reads: CASSGAGGSYNEQFF. The DNA for the CDR3 is TGTGCCAGCAGTGGGGCGGGGGGCTCCTACAATGAGCAGTTCTTC.

The V call is TRBV6-2 or TRBV6-3, the J call TRBJ1-5; tentatively, D is TRBD1 (5 bases). The length of the CDR3 is 14 residues. V gave up 6 bases and J gave up 7 bases, with 16 bases separating them. Germline V CDR1 and CDR2: MNHEY, SVGEGT. Here the CDR3 DNA reads TGTGCCAGCAGCAGCGGGGGAGGCCAACAGCCCCAGCATTTT. As protein: CASSSGGGQQPQHF.

This chain joins TRBV14 and TRBJ2-3, with 9 positions matching TRBD2. V was clipped by 3 bases and J by 6 bases; unmatched bases: 19. The CDR3 has 19 amino acids. The germline V gene has CDR1 SGHDN and CDR2 FVKESK. The CDR3 here is CASSHPEGINAGGSDTQYF. CDR3 coding DNA: TGTGCCAGCAGCCACCCCGAGGGTATTAACGCGGGAGGGTCGGATACGCAGTATTTT. Filled out from reference TRBV14 and TRBJ2-3, the complete variable domain reads EAGVTQFPSHSVIEKGQTVTLRCDPISGHDNLYWYRRVMGKEIKFLLHFVKESKQDESGMPNNRFLAERTGGTYSTLKVQPAELEDSGVYFCASSHPEGINAGGSDTQYFGPGTRLTVL.

The rearrangement uses TRBV12-3 or TRBV12-4 and TRBJ2-3; 9 bases agree with TRBD1. CDR3 length: 16 residues. The J segment lost 2 bases and the V segment lost 2 bases, leaving 5 bases of the junction unmatched. CDR3 region: CASSLWGTGTTDTQYF. The CDR3 bases are TGTGCCAGCAGTTTATGGGGGACAGGGACCACAGATACGCAGTATTTT.

The rearrangement links TRBV12-5 to TRBJ2-3; D is perhaps TRBD2 (6 bases). The length of the CDR3 is 15 residues. Trimming shortened V by 0 bases and J by 5 bases, and 12 bases separated the two germline ends. From germline, CDR1 is LGHNT and CDR2 FRNRAP. CDR3 loop: CASGLVLSGRDTQYF. DNA for the CDR3: TGTGCTAGTGGTTTGGTACTGAGCGGGCGAGATACGCAGTATTTT.

CDR3 sequence reads: CASSPPGTGAKNEQFF. Here the CDR3 DNA reads TGTGCCAGCAGCCCGCCCGGGACAGGGGCGAAAAATGAGCAGTTCTTC. The chain is built from TRBV7-9 and TRBJ2-1; 10 nucleotides match TRBD1. Germline trimming cut 5 bases from V and 7 bases from J; bases unmatched to any gene: 11. Germline CDR1 is SEHNR and CDR2 is FQNEAQ (reference sequence). The CDR3 sequence is 16 residues long.